A single sample gave rise to the 14 T cell receptor beta chains below, sequenced in a study of OX40 agonist ivuxolimab in advanced cancers. Repertoires were generated with immunoSEQ multiplex PCR, while TCRdb's copy carries only in-frame clones and drops some. In the table there are about 52,000 clones, 70% to 90% of which are singletons. This specimen consisted of CD4+ or CD8+ T cells sorted from blood, obtained in a trial of the OX40 agonist ivuxolimab. Receptor source: an adult with an advanced solid tumor such as melanoma, head and neck, liver or kidney cancer.

This rearrangement joins TRBV27 to TRBJ1-2; TRBD1 aligns across 11 bases. From germline, CDR1 is MNHEY and CDR2 SMNVEV (reference sequence). This CDR3 is built from 17 residues. Trimming took 5 bases from V and 7 from J; bases not matched to a gene: 15. The CDR3 loop reads CASSGSPAGTGGGGYTF. CDR3 nucleotide sequence: TGTGCCAGCAGTGGATCTCCTGCCGGGACAGGGGGGGGTGGCTACACCTTC.

This clone was seen once. This chain's CDR3 is CASSARPGPLNEQFF. The CDR3 coding sequence is TGTGCCAGCAGCGCGAGACCGGGACCACTTAATGAGCAGTTCTTC. The rearrangement joins TRBV9 to TRBJ2-1, with D tentatively TRBD1 or TRBD2 (5 bases each). Germline-derived CDR1 and CDR2 are SGDLS and YYNGEE. The CDR3 is 15 residues long. The V end was cut by 3 bases, the J end by 7 bases, with 17 bases between.

The chain recombines TRBV9 with TRBJ2-5, with 9 bases aligning to TRBD2. Germline V lookup: CDR1 SGDLS, CDR2 YYNGEE. Trimming took 3 bases from V and 0 from J; bases not matched to a gene: 9. This CDR3 has 17 residues. CDR3 sequence reads: CASSASPSGDDQETQYF. DNA for the CDR3: TGTGCCAGCAGCGCCTCCCCTAGCGGGGACGACCAAGAGACCCAGTACTTC.

The rearrangement uses TRBV7-9 and TRBJ2-5; D tentatively fits TRBD1 or TRBD2 (5 bases each). Germline V gene data show CDR1 as SEHNR and CDR2 as FQNEAQ (reference sequence). The ends were cut back, 5 bases at V and 2 bases at J, with 12 bases in the middle. CDR3 length: 14 amino acids. The DNA for the CDR3 is TGTGCCAGCAGCCCCACAGGACTGCAAGAGACCCAGTACTTC. This gives the protein CASSPTGLQETQYF.

The V gene is TRBV18, the J gene TRBJ2-4; D gene ambiguous. Trimming cost V 6 bases and J 3 bases, with 15 bases left between them. The CDR3 spans 15 residues. CDR1 and CDR2 from the germline V gene are KGHSH and LQKENI. The CDR3 DNA reads as TGTGCCAGCTCCGAACCCGGGCCGATCAAAAACATTCAGTACTTC. This encodes CASSEPGPIKNIQYF. Looking up the rest from reference TRBV18 and TRBJ2-4 gives the full variable domain: NAGVMQNPRHLVRRRGQEARLRCSPMKGHSHVYWYRQLPEEGLKFMVYLQKENIIDESGMPKERFSAEFPKEGPSILRIQQVVRGDSAAYFCASSEPGPIKNIQYFGAGTRLSVL.

The chain uses TRBV7-9 and TRBJ2-7; no clear D. The germline V and J ends were trimmed by 6 bases and 3 bases, with 12 bases remaining between them. The germline gives CDR1 SEHNR, CDR2 FQNEAQ (reference sequence). This CDR3 spans 13 amino acids. CDR3 DNA: TGTGCCAGCAGTCAAGAAAGCTACTACGAGCAGTACTTC. This codes for CASSQESYYEQYF.

Only one count was recorded for this clone. The chain couples TRBV6-5 to TRBJ2-5, with a weak D call TRBD1 (6 bases). The V end lost 11 bases, the J end lost 2 bases, and 12 bases lay between the germline ends. The CDR3 has 12 amino acids. Germline V CDR1 and CDR2: MNHEY, SVGAGI. CDR3 sequence reads: CAAKDRQETQYF. In nucleotides, the CDR3 is TGTGCCGCCAAGGACAGACAAGAGACCCAGTACTTC.

The genes are TRBV28 and TRBJ2-7, with D perhaps matching TRBD1 or TRBD2 (5 bases each). Germline V gene sequence: CDR1 MDHEN, CDR2 SYDVKM. V was clipped by 2 bases and J by 2 bases, with 10 bases between them. CDR3 length: 14 amino acids. CDR3: CASSLEGPTYEQYF. The CDR3 region has the DNA TGTGCCAGCAGTTTAGAGGGGCCGACCTACGAGCAGTACTTC.

V and J are TRBV7-2 and TRBJ2-3; D is perhaps TRBD1 or TRBD2 (7 bases each). Germline CDR1 is SGHTA and CDR2 is FQGNSA. This CDR3 contains 16 residues. Trimming pared 5 bases from V and 0 bases from J, leaving 15 bases between. The CDR3 coding sequence is TGTGCCAGCAGCCCCCGCCAGGGGGGGAGCACAGATACGCAGTATTTT. Its protein is CASSPRQGGSTDTQYF.

The rearrangement links TRBV15 to TRBJ2-1, with D uncertain. Trimming took off 5 bases at V and 10 bases at J, with 9 bases between the two ends. The length of the CDR3 is 11 residues. The germline V gene has CDR1 LNHNV and CDR2 YYDKDF (reference sequence). CDR3: CATSRSHEQFF. DNA for the CDR3: TGTGCCACCAGCCGGTCCCACGAGCAGTTCTTC.

The rearrangement uses TRBV7-3 and TRBJ2-2; D perhaps matches TRBD2 (6 bases). This CDR3 has 15 amino acids. The germline gives CDR1 SGHTA, CDR2 FQGTGA. V lost 1 base, J lost 5 bases, and 11 bases lay in between. The CDR3 DNA sequence: TGTGCCAGCAGCTTAAGGGGAGGTCATACCGGGGAGCTGTTTTTT. Translating it yields CASSLRGGHTGELFF.

V gene TRBV10-1 combines with J gene TRBJ2-7; no clear D gene. V dropped 7 bases and J dropped 3 bases, with 7 bases sitting between them. Germline CDR1 and CDR2: WNHNN and SYGVQD (reference sequence). This CDR3 spans 11 amino acids. The chain's CDR3 is CASTDGYEQYF. CDR3 sequence (DNA): TGCGCCAGCACTGATGGCTACGAGCAGTACTTC.

CDR3 sequence: CASSQDKGALDEQYF. CDR3 coding DNA: TGCGCCAGCAGCCAAGATAAGGGGGCGCTGGACGAGCAGTACTTC. This chain connects TRBV4-3 to TRBJ2-7; 7 bases map to TRBD1. This CDR3 has 15 amino acids. The germline V gene encodes CDR1 LGHNA and CDR2 YSLEER. The J segment lost 5 bases and the V segment lost 0 bases, leaving 7 bases of the junction unmatched.

The chain carries TRBV9 and TRBJ2-5; D gene ambiguous. Trimming shortened V by 2 bases and J by 5 bases, and 16 bases separated the two germline ends. The CDR3 sequence is 15 residues long. In germline, CDR1 is SGDLS, CDR2 YYNGEE. DNA of the CDR3: TGTGCCAGCAGCGTCAATGAACGGAGTTGGGAGACCCAGTACTTC. It specifies CASSVNERSWETQYF.